This TCR beta chain is drawn from a study of cytomegalovirus exposure and HLA in healthy donors. The PCR ran on 60 Vbeta and 13 Jbeta primers. The data were produced by immunoSEQ multiplex PCR, yet TCRdb's version contains in-frame clones alone and is incomplete. In the table there are some 200,000 clones, roughly 84% of which are singletons. Study-level findings and limits: Previous analysis showed most TCR beta V segments were productive about 87% or about 30% of the time. Analysis was performed later, and it showed HLA-associated TCR beta chains to be more clonally expanded than equally common others.

Germline CDR1 is SSHAT and CDR2 is FNYEAQ (reference sequence). V was pared by 5 bases and J by 6 bases, with 15 bases of the junction left unmatched. The CDR3 runs 16 residues. Comment on this clone: What it binds is unknown.

The chain carries TRBV7-7 and TRBJ2-7; 8 nucleotides match TRBD2. The receptor's source is a girl less than two years old in good health and CMV-seronegative. Sample: PBMCs. The DNA for the CDR3 is TGTGCCAGCAGCCAAAACTCGGCACTAGCGGAAATCGAGCAGTACTTC. Encoded protein: CASSQNSALAEIEQYF.